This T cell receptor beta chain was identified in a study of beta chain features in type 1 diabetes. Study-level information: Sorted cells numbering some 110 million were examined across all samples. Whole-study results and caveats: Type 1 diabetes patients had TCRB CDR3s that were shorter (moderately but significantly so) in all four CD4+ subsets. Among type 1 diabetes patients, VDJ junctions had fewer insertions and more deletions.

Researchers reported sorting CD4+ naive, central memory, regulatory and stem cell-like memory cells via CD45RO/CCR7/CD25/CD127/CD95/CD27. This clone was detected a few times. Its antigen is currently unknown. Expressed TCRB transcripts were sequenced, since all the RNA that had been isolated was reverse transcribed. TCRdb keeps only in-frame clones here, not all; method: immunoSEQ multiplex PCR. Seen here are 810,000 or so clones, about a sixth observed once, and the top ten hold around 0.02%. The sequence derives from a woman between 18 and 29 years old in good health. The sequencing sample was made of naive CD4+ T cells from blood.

This CDR3 reads CASSPSYPSRLEQFF. The CDR3 region has the DNA TGTGCCAGCAGCCCCAGCTACCCCAGCCGCCTGGAGCAGTTCTTC. This chain joins TRBV11-2 and TRBJ2-1; D gene unclear. Trimming cost V 5 bases and J 10 bases, with 21 bases left between them. This CDR3 is 15 amino acids long. From germline, CDR1 is SGHAT and CDR2 FQNNGV.